This T cell receptor beta chain was sequenced for a study of neurological immune-mediated disorders. There are many counts of this clonotype. In TCRdb, the 5' RACE reads were re-called with MiXCR into one record per CDR3 protein. The sample shows some 30,000 distinct CDR3 sequences, roughly 15% of them seen only once. Germline CDR1 reads DFQATT; CDR2 reads SNEGSKA (reference sequence). The CDR3 is 19 residues long. V was trimmed by 0 bases and J by 0 bases, leaving 18 bases between them. The TCR sequence derives from a man aged 70-80 years in good health. Sequences were obtained from PBMCs. The gene calls are TRBV20-1 and TRBJ1-6; D not resolved. The CDR3 loop is CSARDPPGIVSSYNSPLHF. The CDR3 DNA reads as TGCAGTGCTAGAGATCCCCCGGGAATCGTGAGCTCCTATAATTCACCCCTCCACTTT.